This T cell receptor (beta chain) appears in the sequencing data of a study of T cell repertoires in cytomegalovirus infection. Whole-study context: An indication of both CMV infection and matching HLA type came from public TCR beta signatures. Study-wide points: The ex vivo response showed dominance by HLA-C-restricted CMV-specific TCR beta clonotypes. Cumulative public TCR beta family frequency identified CMV carriers with the relevant HLA.

TCRdb passed the reads through MiXCR, listing each CDR3 protein once. Here the sample spans 500,000 to 600,000 distinct CDR3 sequences, 15% to 20% being singletons. The sample holds a few counts of this clonotype. Its matching antigen is unknown. The sequencing sample was made of CD8+ T cells from PBMCs. This TCR was recovered from a human donor in good health (CMV status not recorded). Some clones in this sample may be carry-over from other donors' samples.

The chain's CDR3 is CASSRGSSNYGYTF. The CDR3 nucleotides are TGTGCCAGCAGCCGGGGGTCCTCTAACTATGGCTACACCTTC. This rearrangement joins TRBV5-6 to TRBJ1-2, with D possibly TRBD1 on 5 matching bases. The germline V gene encodes CDR1 SGHDT and CDR2 YYEEEE. The CDR3 totals 14 residues. The ends were cut back, 4 bases at V and 0 bases at J, with 10 bases in the middle.